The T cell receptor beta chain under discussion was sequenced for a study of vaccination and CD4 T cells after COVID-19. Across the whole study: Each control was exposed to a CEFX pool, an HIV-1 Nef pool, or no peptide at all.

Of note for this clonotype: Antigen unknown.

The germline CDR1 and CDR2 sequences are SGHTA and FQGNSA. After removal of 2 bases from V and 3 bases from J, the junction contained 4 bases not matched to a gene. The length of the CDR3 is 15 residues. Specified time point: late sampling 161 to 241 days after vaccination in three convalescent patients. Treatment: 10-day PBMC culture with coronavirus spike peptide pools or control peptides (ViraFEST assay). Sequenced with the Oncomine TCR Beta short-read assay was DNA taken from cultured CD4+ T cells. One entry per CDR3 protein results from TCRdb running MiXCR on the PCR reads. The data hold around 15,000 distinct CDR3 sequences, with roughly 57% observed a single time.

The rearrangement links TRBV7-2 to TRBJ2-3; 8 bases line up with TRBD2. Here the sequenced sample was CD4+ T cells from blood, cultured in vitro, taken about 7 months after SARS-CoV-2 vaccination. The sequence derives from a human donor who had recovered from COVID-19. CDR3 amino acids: CASSLRRGETDTQYF. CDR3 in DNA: TGTGCCAGCAGCTTAAGGCGGGGGGAGACAGATACGCAGTATTTT. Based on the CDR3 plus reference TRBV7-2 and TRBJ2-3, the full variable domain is GAGVSQSPSNKVTEKGKDVELRCDPISGHTALYWYRQSLGQGLEFLIYFQGNSAPDKSGLPSDRFSAERTGGSVSTLTIQRTQQEDSAVYLCASSLRRGETDTQYFGPGTRLTVL.